The clone carrying this T cell receptor (beta chain) occurred a few times. Its cognate antigen is unknown. These data come from a study of cytomegalovirus exposure and HLA in healthy donors. Regarding the study as a whole: The study recorded 164 TCR beta chains that were cytomegalovirus-associated. The authors confirmed in vitro that a few CMV-associated chains were specific for CMV antigens.

Method: immunoSEQ multiplex PCR; TCRdb's copy keeps in-frame clones and lacks some. The sample shows around 300,000 clones, approximately 86% of them seen only once. CDR1 and CDR2 (germline): SGHAT, FQNNGV. The CDR3 runs to 13 residues. Trimming removed 2 bases from V and 9 bases from J, with 8 bases in between. The sample comprised PBMCs. The clonotype originates from a woman aged 25 to 39 in good health and CMV-seropositive. This chain uses TRBV11-2 with TRBJ1-6, with D hard to call. DNA for the CDR3: TGTGCCAGCAGCTTAACCAACGGTTCACCCCTCCACTTT. It encodes CASSLTNGSPLHF. Full variable domain (rest looked up from reference TRBV11-2 and TRBJ1-6): EAGVAQSPRYKIIEKRQSVAFWCNPISGHATLYWYQQILGQGPKLLIQFQNNGVVDDSQLPKDRFSAERLKGVDSTLKIQPAKLEDSAVYLCASSLTNGSPLHFGNGTRLTVT.